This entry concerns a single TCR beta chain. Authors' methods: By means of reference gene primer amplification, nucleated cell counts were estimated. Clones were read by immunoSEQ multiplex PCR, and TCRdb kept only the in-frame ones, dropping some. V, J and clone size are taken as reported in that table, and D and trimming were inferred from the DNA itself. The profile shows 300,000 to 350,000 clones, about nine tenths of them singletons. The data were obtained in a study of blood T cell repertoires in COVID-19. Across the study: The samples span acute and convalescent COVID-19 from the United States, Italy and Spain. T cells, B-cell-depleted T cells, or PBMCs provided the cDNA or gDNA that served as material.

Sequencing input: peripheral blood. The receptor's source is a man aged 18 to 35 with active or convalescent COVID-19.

The CDR3: CASSPGLAGLETQYF. DNA of the CDR3: TGTGCCAGCAGCCCCGGACTAGCGGGGTTGGAGACCCAGTACTTC. The V call is TRBV7-6, the J call TRBJ2-5; 12 bases match TRBD2. Germline CDR1 and CDR2: SGHVS and FNYEAQ. There are 15 residues in the CDR3. The ends lost 5 bases at V and 5 bases at J; junction bases unmatched: 6.